The T cell receptor beta chain under discussion was sequenced for a study of cytomegalovirus exposure and HLA in healthy donors. The length of the CDR3 is 14 residues. Germline V gene lookup returns CDR1 SNHLY and CDR2 FYNNEI. With V trimmed by 7 bases and J by 2 bases, 6 bases remained unmatched. A multiplex PCR was run with 60 Vbeta primers and 13 Jbeta primers. Here immunoSEQ multiplex PCR was the method, and the copy in TCRdb shows in-frame clones only, minus some. Of around 190,000 clones in the sample, roughly 78% were seen once. The chain combines TRBV2 with TRBJ2-7; 9 bases fit TRBD1. The receptor's source is a woman in her thirties in good health and CMV-seropositive. The sample consisted of PBMCs. CDR3 sequence reads: CASTPGQGTYEQYF. CDR3 DNA sequence: TGTGCCAGCACCCCGGGACAGGGAACCTACGAGCAGTACTTC.